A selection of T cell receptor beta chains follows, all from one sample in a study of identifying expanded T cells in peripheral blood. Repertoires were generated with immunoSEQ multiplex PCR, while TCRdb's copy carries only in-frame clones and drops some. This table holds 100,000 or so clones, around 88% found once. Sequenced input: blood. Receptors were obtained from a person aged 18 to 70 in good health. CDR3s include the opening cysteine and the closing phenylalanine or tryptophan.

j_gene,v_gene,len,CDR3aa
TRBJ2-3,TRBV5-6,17,CASSLAWGSGTLDTQYF
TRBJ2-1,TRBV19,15,CASSMGQGGQNEQFF
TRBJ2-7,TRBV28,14,CASNLAGGVYEQYF
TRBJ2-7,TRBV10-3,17,CAISESESWGRHDEQYF
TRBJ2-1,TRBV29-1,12,CSVEDHVNEQFF
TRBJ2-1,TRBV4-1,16,CASSPLLAGGINEQFF
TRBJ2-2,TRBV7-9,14,CASSLGLRTGELFF
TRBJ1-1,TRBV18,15,CASSPRQARGAEAFF
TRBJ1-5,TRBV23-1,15,CISDCDREINQPQHF
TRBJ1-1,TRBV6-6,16,CASSPDGGRGGTEAFF
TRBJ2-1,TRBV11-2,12,CASSHHWDEQFF
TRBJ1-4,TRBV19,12,CASKGQGEKLFF
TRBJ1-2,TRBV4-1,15,CASSQEPGSNYGYTF
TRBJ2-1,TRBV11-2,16,CASSRIAGGPYNEQFF
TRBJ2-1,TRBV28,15,CASIADRAGYNEQFF
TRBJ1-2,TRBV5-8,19,CAKERISLPGQGKGYGYTF
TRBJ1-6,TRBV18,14,CASSQGGDSSPLHF
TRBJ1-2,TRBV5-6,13,CASSLGDTYGYTF
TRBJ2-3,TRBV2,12,CASQRGTDTQYF
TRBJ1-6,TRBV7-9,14,CASSFRQGGSPLHF
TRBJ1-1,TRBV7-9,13,CASSLGGIGEAFF
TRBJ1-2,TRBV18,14,CASSPTSREYGYTF
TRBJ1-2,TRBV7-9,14,CASSLGQANYGYTF
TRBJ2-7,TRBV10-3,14,CAISGTGRSYEQYF
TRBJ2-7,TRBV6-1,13,CASSAGGVREQYF
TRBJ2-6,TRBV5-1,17,CASSLEEGLYGANVLTF
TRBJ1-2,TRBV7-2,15,CASTQTTGGLSGYTF
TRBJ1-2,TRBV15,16,CATSRDHVSAGDGYTF
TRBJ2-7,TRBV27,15,CASSFTAGLDYEQYF
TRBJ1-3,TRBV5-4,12,CASSPGGNTIYF
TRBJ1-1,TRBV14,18,CASSPPSWDRVGYTEAFF
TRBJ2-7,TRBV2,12,CASGSTGTAPYF
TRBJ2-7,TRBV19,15,CASSTGVGGSYEQYF
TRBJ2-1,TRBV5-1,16,CASSSRDLFTYNEQFF
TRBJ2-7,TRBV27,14,CASSLRTRAYEQYF
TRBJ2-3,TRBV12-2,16,CASRGLAGGITDTQYF
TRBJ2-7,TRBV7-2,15,CASSLNPGTSHEQYF